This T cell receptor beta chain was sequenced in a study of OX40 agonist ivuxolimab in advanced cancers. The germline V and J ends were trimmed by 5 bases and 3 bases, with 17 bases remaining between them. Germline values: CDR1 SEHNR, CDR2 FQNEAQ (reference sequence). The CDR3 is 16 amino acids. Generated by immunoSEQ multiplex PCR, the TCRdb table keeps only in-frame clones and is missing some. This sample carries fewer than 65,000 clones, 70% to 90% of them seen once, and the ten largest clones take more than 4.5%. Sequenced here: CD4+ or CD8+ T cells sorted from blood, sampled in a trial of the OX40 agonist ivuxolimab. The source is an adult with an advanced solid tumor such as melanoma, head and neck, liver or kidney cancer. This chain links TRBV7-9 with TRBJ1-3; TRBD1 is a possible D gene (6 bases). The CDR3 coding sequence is TGTGCCAGCAGCCCCGTAAGGGGGGCATATGGAAACACCATATATTTT. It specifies CASSPVRGAYGNTIYF.